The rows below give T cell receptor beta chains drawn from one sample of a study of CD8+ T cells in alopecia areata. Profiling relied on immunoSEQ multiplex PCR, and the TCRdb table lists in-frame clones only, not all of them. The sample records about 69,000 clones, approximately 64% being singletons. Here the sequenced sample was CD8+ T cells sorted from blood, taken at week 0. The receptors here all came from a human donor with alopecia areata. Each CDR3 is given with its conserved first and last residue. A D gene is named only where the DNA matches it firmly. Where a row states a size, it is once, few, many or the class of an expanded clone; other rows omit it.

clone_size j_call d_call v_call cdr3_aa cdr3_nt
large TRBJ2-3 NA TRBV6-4 CASSDGTGGTDTQYF TGTGCCAGCAGTGACGGAACGGGAGGCACAGATACGCAGTATTTT
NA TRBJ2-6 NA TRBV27 CASKNTGANVLTF TGTGCCAGCAAAAACACCGGGGCCAACGTCCTGACTTTC
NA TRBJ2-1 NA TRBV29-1 CSVEGIQGHLTSLALSYNEQFF TGCAGCGTTGAAGGCATCCAGGGACACCTCACTTCATTAGCCCTCTCCTACAATGAGCAGTTCTTC
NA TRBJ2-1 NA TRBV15 CATSPKGRYNEQFF TGTGCCACCAGCCCAAAGGGCCGCTACAATGAGCAGTTCTTC
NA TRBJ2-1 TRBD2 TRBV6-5 CASKPGLVRNEQFF TGTGCCAGCAAACCGGGACTAGTAAGGAATGAGCAGTTCTTC
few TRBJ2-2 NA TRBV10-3 CAVISGSGELFF TGTGCCGTCATCTCAGGGTCCGGGGAGCTGTTTTTT
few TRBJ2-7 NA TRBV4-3 CASSQDLGAYEQYF TGCGCCAGCAGCCAAGACTTGGGGGCCTACGAGCAGTACTTC
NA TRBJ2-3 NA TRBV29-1 CSVEVPGPGTDTQYF TGCAGCGTTGAAGTTCCGGGGCCTGGCACAGATACGCAGTATTTT
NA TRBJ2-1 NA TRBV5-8 CASSVGDEFISGYNEQFF TGTGCCAGCAGCGTGGGAGACGAATTCATCAGCGGGTACAATGAGCAGTTCTTC
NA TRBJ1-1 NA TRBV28 CASSLATAGATEAFF TGTGCCAGCAGCCTCGCCACAGCCGGGGCCACTGAAGCTTTCTTT
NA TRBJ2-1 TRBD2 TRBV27 CASSVLAGGRPYNEQFF TGTGCCAGCAGTGTTCTAGCGGGAGGAAGGCCCTACAATGAGCAGTTCTTC
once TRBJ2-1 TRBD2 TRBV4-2 CASSQDRLGGNGEQFF TGTGCCAGCAGCCAAGATAGGCTCGGGGGGAACGGTGAGCAGTTCTTC
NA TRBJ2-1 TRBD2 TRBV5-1 CASSQGLAGVNEQFF TGCGCCAGCAGCCAGGGACTAGCGGGAGTCAATGAGCAGTTCTTC
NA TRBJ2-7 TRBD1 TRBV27 CAIRDEDRGVYEQYF TGTGCCATCAGAGACGAGGACAGGGGCGTCTACGAGCAGTACTTC
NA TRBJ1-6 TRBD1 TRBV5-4 CASSLEGGNSPLHF TGTGCCAGCAGCTTGGAAGGGGGCAATTCACCCCTCCACTTT
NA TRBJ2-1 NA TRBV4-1 CASSQDAGPYNEQFF TGCGCCAGCAGCCAAGATGCCGGGCCCTACAATGAGCAGTTCTTC
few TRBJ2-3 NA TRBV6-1 CASSGGQGGADTQYF TGTGCCAGCAGTGGGGGCCAGGGGGGCGCAGATACGCAGTATTTT
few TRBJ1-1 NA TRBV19 CASSIWGVSTEAFF TGTGCCAGTAGTATCTGGGGCGTGAGCACTGAAGCTTTCTTT
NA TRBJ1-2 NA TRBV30 CACFEVRGYTF TGTGCCTGTTTCGAGGTACGTGGCTACACCTTC
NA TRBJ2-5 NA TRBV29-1 CSVESSGVDGTQYF TGCAGCGTTGAATCGTCCGGGGTCGATGGGACCCAGTACTTC
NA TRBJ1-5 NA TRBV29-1 CSVIQGDNQPQHF TGCAGCGTAATCCAGGGAGACAATCAGCCCCAGCATTTT
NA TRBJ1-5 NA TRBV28 CASSPTGLGDQPQHF TGTGCCAGCAGCCCAACAGGGTTAGGTGATCAGCCCCAGCATTTT
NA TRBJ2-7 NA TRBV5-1 CASSLSYGLTYEQYF TGCGCCAGCAGCTTGTCGTATGGGCTCACCTACGAGCAGTACTTC
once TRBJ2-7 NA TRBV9 CASSVGSEQYF TGTGCCAGCAGCGTAGGAAGCGAGCAGTACTTC
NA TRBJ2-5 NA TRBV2 CASSEELAQETQYF TGTGCCAGCAGTGAAGAGCTAGCCCAAGAGACCCAGTACTTC
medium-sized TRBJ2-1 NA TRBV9 CASRVDLNDGQFF TGTGCCAGTCGGGTGGATTTGAATGATGGCCAGTTCTTC
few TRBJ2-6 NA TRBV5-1 CASSPSAGPVLSGANVLTF TGCGCCAGCAGCCCCTCGGCAGGGCCGGTTTTATCTGGGGCCAACGTCCTGACTTTC
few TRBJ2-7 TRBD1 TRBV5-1 CASCALGTGTYEQYF TGCGCCAGCTGCGCTCTCGGGACAGGGACGTACGAGCAGTACTTC
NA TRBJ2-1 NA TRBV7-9 CASRGHENEQFF TGTGCCAGCAGGGGACATGAAAATGAGCAGTTCTTC
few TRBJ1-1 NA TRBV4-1 CASSQFQDQNTEAFF TGCGCCAGCAGCCAATTCCAGGACCAGAACACTGAAGCTTTCTTT
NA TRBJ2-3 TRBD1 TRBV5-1 CASSPAQGGTDTQYF TGCGCCAGCAGCCCGGCCCAGGGGGGCACAGATACGCAGTATTTT
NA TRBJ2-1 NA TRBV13 CASSLLADGYNEQFF TGTGCCAGCAGCTTATTGGCAGATGGTTACAATGAGCAGTTCTTC